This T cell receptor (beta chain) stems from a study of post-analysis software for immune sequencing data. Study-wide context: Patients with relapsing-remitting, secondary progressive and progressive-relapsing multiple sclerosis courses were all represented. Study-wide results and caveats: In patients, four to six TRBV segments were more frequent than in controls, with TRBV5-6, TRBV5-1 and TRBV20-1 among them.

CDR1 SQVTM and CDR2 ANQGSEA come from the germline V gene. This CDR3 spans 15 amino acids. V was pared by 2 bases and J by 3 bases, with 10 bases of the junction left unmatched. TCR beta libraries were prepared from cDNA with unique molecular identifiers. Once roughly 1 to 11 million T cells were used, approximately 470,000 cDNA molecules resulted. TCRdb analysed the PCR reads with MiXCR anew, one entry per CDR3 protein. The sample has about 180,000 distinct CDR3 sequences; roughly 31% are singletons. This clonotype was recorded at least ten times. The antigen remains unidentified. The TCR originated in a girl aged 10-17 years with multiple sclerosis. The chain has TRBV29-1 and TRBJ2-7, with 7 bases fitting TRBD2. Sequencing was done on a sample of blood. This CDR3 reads CSVETGGRIDYEQYF. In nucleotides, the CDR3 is TGCAGCGTTGAAACGGGCGGGAGAATAGACTACGAGCAGTACTTC.